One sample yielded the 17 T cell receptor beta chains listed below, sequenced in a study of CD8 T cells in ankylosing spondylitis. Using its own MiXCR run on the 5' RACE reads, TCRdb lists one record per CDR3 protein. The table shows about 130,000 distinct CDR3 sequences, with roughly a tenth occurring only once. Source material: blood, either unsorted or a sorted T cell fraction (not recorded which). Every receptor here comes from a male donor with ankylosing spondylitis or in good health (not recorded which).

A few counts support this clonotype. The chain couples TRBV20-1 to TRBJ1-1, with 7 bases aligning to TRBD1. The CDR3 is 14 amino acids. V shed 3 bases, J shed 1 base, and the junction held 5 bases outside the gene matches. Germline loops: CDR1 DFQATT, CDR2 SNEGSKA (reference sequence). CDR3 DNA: TGCAGTGCTAGTCGTAACAGGGGGAACACTGAAGCTTTCTTT. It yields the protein CSASRNRGNTEAFF.

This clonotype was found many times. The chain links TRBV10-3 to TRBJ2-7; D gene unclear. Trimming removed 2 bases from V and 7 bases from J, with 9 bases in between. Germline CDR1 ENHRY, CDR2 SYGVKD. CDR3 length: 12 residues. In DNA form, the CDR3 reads TGTGCCATCAGTGAGGTCGGTTGGGAGCAGTACTTC. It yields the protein CAISEVGWEQYF.

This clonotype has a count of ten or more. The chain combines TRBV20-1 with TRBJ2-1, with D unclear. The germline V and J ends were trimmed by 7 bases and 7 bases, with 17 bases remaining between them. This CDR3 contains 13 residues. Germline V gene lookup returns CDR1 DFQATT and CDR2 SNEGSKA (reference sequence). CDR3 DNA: TGCAGTGTCGACCTGATGGATAAAAATGAGCAGTTCTTC. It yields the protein CSVDLMDKNEQFF.

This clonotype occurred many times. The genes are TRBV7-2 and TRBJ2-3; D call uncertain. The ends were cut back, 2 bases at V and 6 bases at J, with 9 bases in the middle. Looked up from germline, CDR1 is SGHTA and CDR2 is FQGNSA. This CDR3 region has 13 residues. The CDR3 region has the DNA TGTGCCAGCAGCTTACCTCAAAGGGATACGCAGTATTTT. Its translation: CASSLPQRDTQYF. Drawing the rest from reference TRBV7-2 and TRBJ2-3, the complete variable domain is GAGVSQSPSNKVTEKGKDVELRCDPISGHTALYWYRQSLGQGLEFLIYFQGNSAPDKSGLPSDRFSAERTGGSVSTLTIQRTQQEDSAVYLCASSLPQRDTQYFGPGTRLTVL.

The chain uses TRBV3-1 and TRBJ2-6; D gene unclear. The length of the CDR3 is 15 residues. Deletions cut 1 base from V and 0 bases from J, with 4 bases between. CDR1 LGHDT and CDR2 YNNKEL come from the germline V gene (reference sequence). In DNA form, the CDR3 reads TGTGCCAGCAGCCAAGCCCTCTCTGGGGCCAACGTCCTGACTTTC. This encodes CASSQALSGANVLTF.

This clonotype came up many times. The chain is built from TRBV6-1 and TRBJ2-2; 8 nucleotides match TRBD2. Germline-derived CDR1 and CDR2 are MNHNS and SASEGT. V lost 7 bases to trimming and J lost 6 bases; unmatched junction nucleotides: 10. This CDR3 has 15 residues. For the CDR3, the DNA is TGTGCCAGCATGATAGCGGGAACGGTAGCCGGGGAGCTGTTTTTT. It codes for CASMIAGTVAGELFF.

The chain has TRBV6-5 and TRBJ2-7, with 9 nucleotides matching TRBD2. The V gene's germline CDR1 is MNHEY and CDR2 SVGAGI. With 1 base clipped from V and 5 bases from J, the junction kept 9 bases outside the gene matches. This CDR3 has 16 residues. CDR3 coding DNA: TGTGCCAGCAGTTACTTCCCGGCGGGAGGGCCCCACGAGCAGTACTTC. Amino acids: CASSYFPAGGPHEQYF.

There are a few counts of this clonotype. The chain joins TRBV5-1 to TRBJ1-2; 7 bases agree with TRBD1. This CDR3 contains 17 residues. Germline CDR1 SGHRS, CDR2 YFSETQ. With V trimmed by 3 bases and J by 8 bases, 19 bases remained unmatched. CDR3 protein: CASSSKRGQSQGLGYTF. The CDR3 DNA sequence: TGCGCCAGCAGCTCAAAAAGGGGGCAAAGTCAGGGACTCGGCTACACCTTC.

This CDR3 reads CASSWGVLVAGDTQYF. CDR3 nucleotides: TGTGCCAGCAGCTGGGGAGTACTCGTGGCAGGGGATACGCAGTATTTT. This chain joins TRBV11-2 and TRBJ2-3, with D perhaps given as TRBD1 or TRBD2 (5 bases each). V gave up 4 bases and J gave up 6 bases, with 20 bases separating them. CDR1 is SGHAT, CDR2 FQNNGV, per germline. This CDR3 is built from 16 residues. The complete variable domain, with remaining parts taken from reference TRBV11-2 and TRBJ2-3, reads EAGVAQSPRYKIIEKRQSVAFWCNPISGHATLYWYQQILGQGPKLLIQFQNNGVVDDSQLPKDRFSAERLKGVDSTLKIQPAKLEDSAVYLCASSWGVLVAGDTQYFGPGTRLTVL.

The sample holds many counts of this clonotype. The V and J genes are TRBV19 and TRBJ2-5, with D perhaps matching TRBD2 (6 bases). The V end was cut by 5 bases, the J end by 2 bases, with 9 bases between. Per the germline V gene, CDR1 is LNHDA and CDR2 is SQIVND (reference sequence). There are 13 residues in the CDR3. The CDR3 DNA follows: TGTGCCAGTAGTCGCCGGGGGCAAGAGACCCAGTACTTC. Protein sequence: CASSRRGQETQYF. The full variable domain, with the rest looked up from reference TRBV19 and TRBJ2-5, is DGGITQSPKYLFRKEGQNVTLSCEQNLNHDAMYWYRQDPGQGLRLIYYSQIVNDFQKGDIAEGYSVSREKKESFPLTVTSAQKNPTAFYLCASSRRGQETQYFGPGTRLLVL.

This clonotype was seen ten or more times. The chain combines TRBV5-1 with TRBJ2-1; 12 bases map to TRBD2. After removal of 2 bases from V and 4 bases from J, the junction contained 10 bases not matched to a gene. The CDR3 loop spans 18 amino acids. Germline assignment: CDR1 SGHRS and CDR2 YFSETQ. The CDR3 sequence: CASSFFRTSGMTYNEQFF. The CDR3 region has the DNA TGCGCCAGCAGCTTCTTTCGGACTAGCGGGATGACTTACAATGAGCAGTTCTTC.

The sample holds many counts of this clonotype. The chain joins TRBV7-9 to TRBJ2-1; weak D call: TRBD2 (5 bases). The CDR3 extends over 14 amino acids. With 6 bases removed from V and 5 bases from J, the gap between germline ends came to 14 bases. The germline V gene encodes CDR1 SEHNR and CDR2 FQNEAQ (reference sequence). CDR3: CASSPTGNHNEQFF. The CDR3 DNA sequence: TGTGCCAGCAGTCCTACCGGGAATCACAATGAGCAGTTCTTC.

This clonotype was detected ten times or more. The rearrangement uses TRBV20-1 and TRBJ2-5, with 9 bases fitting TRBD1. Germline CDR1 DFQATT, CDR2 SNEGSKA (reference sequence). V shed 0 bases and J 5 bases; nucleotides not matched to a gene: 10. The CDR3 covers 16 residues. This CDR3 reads CSAREWGTGSLETQYF. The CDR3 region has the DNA TGCAGTGCTAGAGAGTGGGGGACAGGGTCTTTGGAGACCCAGTACTTC.

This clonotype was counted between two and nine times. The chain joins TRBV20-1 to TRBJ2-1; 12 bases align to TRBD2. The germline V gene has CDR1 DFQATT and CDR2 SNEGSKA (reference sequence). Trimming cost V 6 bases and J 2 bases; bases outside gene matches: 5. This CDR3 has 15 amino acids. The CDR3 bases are TGCAGTGCAAGGACTAGCGGGAAGCCCTACAATGAGCAGTTCTTC. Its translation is CSARTSGKPYNEQFF.

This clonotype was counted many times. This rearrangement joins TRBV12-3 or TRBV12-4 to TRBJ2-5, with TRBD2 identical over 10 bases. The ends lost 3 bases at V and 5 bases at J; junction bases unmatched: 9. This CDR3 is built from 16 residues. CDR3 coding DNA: TGTGCCAGCAGTTTTTTAGCTAGCGGGAGAGGTGAGACCCAGTACTTC. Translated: CASSFLASGRGETQYF.

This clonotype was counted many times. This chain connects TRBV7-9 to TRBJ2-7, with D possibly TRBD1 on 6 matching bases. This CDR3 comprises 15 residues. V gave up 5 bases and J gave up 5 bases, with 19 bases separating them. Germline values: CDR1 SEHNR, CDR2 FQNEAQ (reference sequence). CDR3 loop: CASSKVGAIGDEQYF. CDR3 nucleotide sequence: TGTGCCAGCAGCAAGGTGGGGGCGATAGGCGACGAGCAGTACTTC.

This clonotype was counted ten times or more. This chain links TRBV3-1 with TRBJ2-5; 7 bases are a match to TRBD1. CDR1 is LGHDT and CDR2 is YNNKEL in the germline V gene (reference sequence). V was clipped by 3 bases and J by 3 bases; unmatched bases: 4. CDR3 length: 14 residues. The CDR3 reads CASSHEGGEETQYF. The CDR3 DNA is TGTGCCAGCAGCCACGAAGGGGGCGAAGAGACCCAGTACTTC.